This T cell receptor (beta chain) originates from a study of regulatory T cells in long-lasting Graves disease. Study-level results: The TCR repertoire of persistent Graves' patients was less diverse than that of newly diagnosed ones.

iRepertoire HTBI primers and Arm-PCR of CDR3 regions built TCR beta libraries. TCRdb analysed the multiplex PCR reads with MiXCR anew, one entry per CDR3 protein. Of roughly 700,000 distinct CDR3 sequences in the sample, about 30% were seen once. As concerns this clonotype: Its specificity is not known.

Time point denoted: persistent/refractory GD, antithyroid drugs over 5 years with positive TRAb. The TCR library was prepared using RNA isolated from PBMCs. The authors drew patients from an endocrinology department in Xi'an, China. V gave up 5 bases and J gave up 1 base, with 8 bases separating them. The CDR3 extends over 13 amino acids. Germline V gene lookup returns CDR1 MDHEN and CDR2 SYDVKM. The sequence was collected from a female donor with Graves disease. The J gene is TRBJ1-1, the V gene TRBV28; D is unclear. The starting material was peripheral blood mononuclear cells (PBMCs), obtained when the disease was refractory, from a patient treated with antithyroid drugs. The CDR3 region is CASSPHPNTEAFF. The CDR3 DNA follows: TGTGCCAGCAGTCCACACCCGAACACTGAAGCTTTCTTT.